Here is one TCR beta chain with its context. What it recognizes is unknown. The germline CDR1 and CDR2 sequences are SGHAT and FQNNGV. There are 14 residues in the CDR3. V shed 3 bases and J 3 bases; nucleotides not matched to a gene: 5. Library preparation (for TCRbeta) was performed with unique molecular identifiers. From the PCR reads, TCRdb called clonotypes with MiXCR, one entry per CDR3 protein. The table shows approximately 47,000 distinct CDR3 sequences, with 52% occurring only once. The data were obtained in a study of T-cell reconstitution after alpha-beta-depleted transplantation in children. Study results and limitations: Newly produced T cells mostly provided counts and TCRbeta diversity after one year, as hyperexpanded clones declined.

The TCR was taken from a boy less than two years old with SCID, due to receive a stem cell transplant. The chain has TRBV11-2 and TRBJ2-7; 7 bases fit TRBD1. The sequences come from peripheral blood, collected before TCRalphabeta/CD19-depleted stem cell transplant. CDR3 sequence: CASSFRGQYYEQYF. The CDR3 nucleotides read TGTGCCAGCAGCTTTCGGGGACAGTACTACGAGCAGTACTTC.